This TCR beta chain is drawn from a study of technical replicates of blood from several donors. Only in-frame clones appear in the TCRdb table, and some are missing; sequencing was by immunoSEQ multiplex PCR. The repertoire holds tens of thousands of clones, with roughly 94% as singletons. The CDR3 runs to 17 residues. J was trimmed by 4 bases and V by 2 bases; bases with no gene match: 15. Germline V gives CDR1 SQVTM, CDR2 ANQGSEA. The TCR originated in a human donor in good health. Sequenced: T cells isolated from PBMCs. The gene calls are TRBV29-1 and TRBJ2-5, with 8 bases matching TRBD1. The CDR3 reads CSVESAWWQGARETQYF. CDR3 sequence (DNA): TGCAGCGTTGAATCGGCTTGGTGGCAGGGGGCGAGAGAGACCCAGTACTTC.